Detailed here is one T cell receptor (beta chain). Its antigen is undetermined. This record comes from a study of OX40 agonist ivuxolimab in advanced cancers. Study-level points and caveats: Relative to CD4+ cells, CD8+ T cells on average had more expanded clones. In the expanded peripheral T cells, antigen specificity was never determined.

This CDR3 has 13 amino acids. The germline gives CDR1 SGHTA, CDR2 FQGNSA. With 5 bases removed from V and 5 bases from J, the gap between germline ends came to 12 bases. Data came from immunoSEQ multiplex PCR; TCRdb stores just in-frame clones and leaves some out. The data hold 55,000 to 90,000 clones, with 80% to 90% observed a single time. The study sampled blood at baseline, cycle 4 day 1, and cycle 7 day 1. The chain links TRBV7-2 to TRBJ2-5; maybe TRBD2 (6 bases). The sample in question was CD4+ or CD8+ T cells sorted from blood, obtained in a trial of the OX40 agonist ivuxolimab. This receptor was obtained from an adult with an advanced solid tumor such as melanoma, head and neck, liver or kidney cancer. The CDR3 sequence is CASSPSREETQYF. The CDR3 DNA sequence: TGTGCCAGCAGCCCCTCTCGGGAGGAGACCCAGTACTTC.